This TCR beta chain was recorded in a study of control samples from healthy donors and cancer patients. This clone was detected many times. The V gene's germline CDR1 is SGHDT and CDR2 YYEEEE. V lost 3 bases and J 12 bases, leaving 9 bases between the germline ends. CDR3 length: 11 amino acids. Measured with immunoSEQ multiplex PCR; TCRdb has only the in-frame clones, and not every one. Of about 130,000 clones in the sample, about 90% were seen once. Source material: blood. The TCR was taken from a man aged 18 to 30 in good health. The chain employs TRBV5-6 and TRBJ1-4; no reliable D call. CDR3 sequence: CASSSRRELFF. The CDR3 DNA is TGTGCCAGCAGCTCCCGGAGGGAACTGTTTTTT.